This is a list of T cell receptor beta chains from one sample in a study of T-cell reconstitution after alpha-beta-depleted transplantation in children. TCRdb fed the PCR reads into MiXCR, producing one record per CDR3 protein. The sample yields 500,000 or so distinct CDR3 sequences, approximately 29% seen once. Specimen: PBMCs from the stem cell graft donor, collected from the stem cell graft. These receptors all come from a human donor who donated a stem cell graft to a child with aplastic anemia. The CDR3 runs from the conserved cysteine through the conserved F or W. D genes are given only for firm matches. Size is stated for part of the rows, as once, few or many counts, or as a class when the clone is expanded.

size	V	D	J	length	CDR3	DNA
-	TRBV10-3	-	TRBJ1-5	15	CAISESGGVNQPQHF	TGTGCCATCAGTGAGTCGGGCGGGGTCAATCAGCCCCAGCATTTT
few	TRBV20-1	-	TRBJ2-3	14	CSAHRPYIANTQYF	TGCAGTGCTCATCGTCCATATATAGCGAATACGCAGTATTTT
few	TRBV20-1	TRBD2	TRBJ2-1	15	CSANTVRLAGSKQFF	TGCAGCGCTAATACCGTTCGGCTAGCGGGATCGAAGCAGTTCTTC
few	TRBV28	TRBD1	TRBJ2-1	17	CASSFLPGTGLTNEQFF	TGTGCCAGCAGTTTTTTACCCGGGACAGGCCTCACCAATGAGCAGTTCTTC
-	TRBV5-1	TRBD2	TRBJ2-2	16	CASSFGASGNAGELFF	TGCGCCAGCAGCTTCGGGGCTAGCGGGAATGCCGGGGAGCTGTTTTTT
-	TRBV28	-	TRBJ2-1	12	CASSNPYYEQFF	TGTGCCAGCAGTAACCCCTACTATGAGCAGTTCTTC
few	TRBV6-5	-	TRBJ1-3	14	CASSYGEDGNTIYF	TGTGCCAGCAGTTACGGTGAAGATGGAAACACCATATATTTT
-	TRBV5-1	TRBD1	TRBJ2-1	16	CASSAPGTGGPNEQFF	TGCGCCAGCAGCGCGCCCGGGACAGGGGGCCCCAATGAGCAGTTCTTC
many	TRBV12-3/TRBV12-4	-	TRBJ1-1	13	CASSLVMNTEAFF	TGTGCCAGCAGCTTAGTTATGAACACTGAAGCTTTCTTT
-	TRBV15	-	TRBJ1-2	15	CATSRDLVGSNGYTF	TGTGCCACCAGCAGAGATCTTGTGGGCAGTAACGGCTACACCTTC
-	TRBV4-3	-	TRBJ2-5	15	CASSQGLGVGETQYF	TGCGCCAGCAGCCAAGGTCTAGGGGTCGGAGAGACCCAGTACTTC
-	TRBV5-5	TRBD1	TRBJ1-5	14	CASSEGTAHQPQHF	TGTGCCAGCAGCGAAGGGACAGCCCATCAGCCCCAGCATTTT
-	TRBV12-3/TRBV12-4	-	TRBJ1-4	15	CASSFIGPKKAPLFF	TGTGCCAGCAGTTTCATCGGCCCTAAAAAGGCCCCACTGTTTTTT
-	TRBV14	-	TRBJ1-6	17	CASSQTTVQLHNSPLHF	TGTGCCAGCAGCCAAACAACGGTACAGCTCCATAATTCACCCCTCCACTTT
-	TRBV6-2/TRBV6-3	-	TRBJ1-5	14	CASSYSSPNQPQHF	TGTGCCAGCAGTTACTCGAGTCCCAATCAGCCCCAGCATTTT